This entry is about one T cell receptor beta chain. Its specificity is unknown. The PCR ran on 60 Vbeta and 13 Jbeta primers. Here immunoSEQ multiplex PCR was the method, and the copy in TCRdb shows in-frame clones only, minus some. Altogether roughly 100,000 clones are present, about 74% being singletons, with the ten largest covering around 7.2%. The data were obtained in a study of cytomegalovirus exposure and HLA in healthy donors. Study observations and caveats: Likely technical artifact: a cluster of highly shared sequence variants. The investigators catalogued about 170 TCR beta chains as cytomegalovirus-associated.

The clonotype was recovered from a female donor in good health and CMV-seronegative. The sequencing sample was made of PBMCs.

This CDR3 reads CASSKGRQIDGYTF. Written as DNA, the CDR3 is TGTGCCAGTAGTAAGGGAAGACAGATTGATGGCTACACCTTC. This chain joins TRBV19 and TRBJ1-2, with D tentatively TRBD1 (5 bases). Trimming stripped 4 bases from V and 6 bases from J, with 15 bases between. CDR3 length: 14 residues. From germline, CDR1 is LNHDA and CDR2 SQIVND (reference sequence).